This entry is about one T cell receptor (beta chain). These data are taken from a study of blood T cell repertoires in COVID-19. Study in general: Some COVID-19 samples were acute and others convalescent; all came from the United States, Italy and Spain. PBMCs, B-cell-depleted T cells, or T cells were the source of the cDNA or gDNA that made up the material.

In the original workflow: Reference gene primer amplification yielded estimated nucleated cell counts. This table comes from immunoSEQ multiplex PCR, and its TCRdb copy is limited to in-frame clones, with some not included. The DNA was the basis for D and trimming; V, J and clone size are from that table. The sample carries roughly 150,000 clones, 80% to 90% recorded once. V gave up 2 bases and J gave up 5 bases; unmatched junction bases: 4. Germline CDR1 is SGHTA and CDR2 is FQGTGA. This CDR3 is 15 amino acids long. Sequencing was carried out using peripheral blood. The chain links TRBV7-3 to TRBJ2-2; TRBD2 matches at 8 bases. The sequence derives from a woman in her 40s with acute or convalescent COVID-19. CDR3 nucleotide sequence: TGTGCCAGCAGCTTATCGCGGGAGGTAACCGGGGAGCTGTTTTTT. This encodes CASSLSREVTGELFF. Complete variable domain (other parts from reference TRBV7-3 and TRBJ2-2): GAGVSQTPSNKVTEKGKYVELRCDPISGHTALYWYRQSLGQGPEFLIYFQGTGAADDSGLPNDRFFAVRPEGSVSTLKIQRTERGDSAVYLCASSLSREVTGELFFGEGSRLTVL.